Listed below are T cell receptor beta chains from one sample, sequenced in a study of blood T cell repertoires in COVID-19. The table came from immunoSEQ multiplex PCR; TCRdb's copy has only in-frame clones and leaves some out. The data hold roughly 120,000 clones, with about 93% observed a single time. The sample was peripheral blood. These receptors all come from a man aged 45-60 years with COVID-19, enrolled during active disease. The CDR3 runs from the conserved cysteine through the conserved F or W. D genes are given only for firm matches. Expanded clones get a size class; other rows say once, few or many, or leave the size out.

v_call: TRBV5-4
cdr3_length: 14
d_call: TRBD2
j_call: TRBJ2-1
clone_size: -
cdr3_aa: CASTLAGGDNEQFF
cdr3_nt: TGTGCCAGCACCCTAGCGGGAGGGGACAATGAGCAGTTCTTC

v_call: TRBV3-1/TRBV3-2
cdr3_length: 15
d_call: TRBD1
j_call: TRBJ1-5
clone_size: -
cdr3_aa: CASSQGTGGSQPQHF
cdr3_nt: TGTGCCAGCAGCCAAGGGACAGGGGGAAGTCAGCCCCAGCATTTT

v_call: TRBV4-2
cdr3_length: 15
d_call: -
j_call: TRBJ1-1
clone_size: -
cdr3_aa: CASSQVSGGNTEAFF
cdr3_nt: TGTGCCAGCAGCCAAGTTTCGGGGGGAAACACTGAAGCTTTCTTT

v_call: TRBV5-8
cdr3_length: 14
d_call: TRBD2
j_call: TRBJ2-1
clone_size: -
cdr3_aa: CASSLAGGVNEQFF
cdr3_nt: TGTGCCAGCAGCTTGGCGGGAGGCGTCAATGAGCAGTTCTTC

v_call: TRBV19
cdr3_length: 14
d_call: TRBD2
j_call: TRBJ2-1
clone_size: -
cdr3_aa: CASSIAGGGNEQFF
cdr3_nt: TGTGCCAGTAGTATAGCGGGAGGAGGGAATGAGCAGTTCTTC

v_call: TRBV5-5
cdr3_length: 15
d_call: TRBD1
j_call: TRBJ2-3
clone_size: -
cdr3_aa: CASSGPGQVADTQYF
cdr3_nt: TGTGCCAGCAGCGGCCCGGGACAGGTTGCAGATACGCAGTATTTT

v_call: TRBV18
cdr3_length: 15
d_call: TRBD1
j_call: TRBJ1-2
clone_size: -
cdr3_aa: CASSPRTGGNYGYTF
cdr3_nt: TGTGCCAGCTCACCGCGGACAGGGGGCAACTATGGCTACACCTTC

v_call: TRBV30
cdr3_length: 14
d_call: -
j_call: TRBJ2-2
clone_size: few
cdr3_aa: CAWSVGANTGELFF
cdr3_nt: TGTGCCTGGAGTGTAGGAGCGAACACCGGGGAGCTGTTTTTT

v_call: TRBV5-6
cdr3_length: 12
d_call: -
j_call: TRBJ2-5
clone_size: -
cdr3_aa: CASSLAGGDQYF
cdr3_nt: TGTGCCAGCAGCTTGGCCGGAGGGGACCAGTACTTC

v_call: TRBV15
cdr3_length: 17
d_call: TRBD1
j_call: TRBJ2-1
clone_size: -
cdr3_aa: CATSRDRGTGYYNEQFF
cdr3_nt: TGTGCCACCAGCAGAGATCGAGGGACAGGGTACTACAATGAGCAGTTCTTC

v_call: TRBV7-2
cdr3_length: 15
d_call: -
j_call: TRBJ2-3
clone_size: -
cdr3_aa: CASSLEGGDSRTQYF
cdr3_nt: TGTGCCAGCAGCTTAGAAGGGGGAGACAGCCGGACGCAGTATTTT

v_call: TRBV20-1
cdr3_length: 14
d_call: TRBD2
j_call: TRBJ2-1
clone_size: -
cdr3_aa: CSASDELAGVEQFF
cdr3_nt: TGCAGTGCTAGTGATGAACTAGCGGGAGTTGAGCAGTTCTTC

v_call: TRBV19
cdr3_length: 16
d_call: -
j_call: TRBJ2-3
clone_size: -
cdr3_aa: CASSTRQATSTDTQYF
cdr3_nt: TGTGCCAGTAGTACCCGACAGGCGACTAGCACAGATACGCAGTATTTT

v_call: TRBV5-1
cdr3_length: 17
d_call: -
j_call: TRBJ1-6
clone_size: -
cdr3_aa: CASSLGDPGSYNSPLHF
cdr3_nt: TGCGCCAGCAGCTTGGGAGATCCCGGCTCCTATAATTCACCCCTCCACTTT

v_call: TRBV7-6
cdr3_length: 16
d_call: TRBD1
j_call: TRBJ2-7
clone_size: -
cdr3_aa: CASSQTSGQAYYEQYF
cdr3_nt: TGTGCCAGCAGCCAGACCTCCGGACAGGCGTACTACGAGCAGTACTTC

v_call: TRBV7-9
cdr3_length: 14
d_call: TRBD1
j_call: TRBJ2-1
clone_size: -
cdr3_aa: CASSLTGDYNEQFF
cdr3_nt: TGTGCCAGCAGTTTAACAGGGGACTACAATGAGCAGTTCTTC

v_call: TRBV7-2
cdr3_length: 16
d_call: TRBD2
j_call: TRBJ2-1
clone_size: -
cdr3_aa: CASSLGGLAGTNEQFF
cdr3_nt: TGTGCCAGCAGCTTAGGGGGACTAGCGGGGACCAATGAGCAGTTCTTC

v_call: TRBV19
cdr3_length: 15
d_call: -
j_call: TRBJ2-7
clone_size: -
cdr3_aa: CASSISSRGLYEQYF
cdr3_nt: TGTGCCAGTAGTATTTCTTCCAGGGGTTTGTACGAGCAGTACTTC

v_call: TRBV2
cdr3_length: 14
d_call: -
j_call: TRBJ1-5
clone_size: -
cdr3_aa: CASSVGGVVQPQHF
cdr3_nt: TGTGCCAGCAGCGTCGGAGGGGTTGTTCAGCCCCAGCATTTT

v_call: TRBV10-2
cdr3_length: 16
d_call: TRBD2
j_call: TRBJ2-1
clone_size: -
cdr3_aa: CASRASGGSSYNEQFF
cdr3_nt: TGCGCCAGCAGGGCTAGCGGGGGGAGCTCCTACAATGAGCAGTTCTTC

v_call: TRBV7-9
cdr3_length: 15
d_call: TRBD1
j_call: TRBJ2-1
clone_size: -
cdr3_aa: CASSPGTGELDEQFF
cdr3_nt: TGTGCCAGCAGTCCCGGGACAGGGGAGTTGGATGAGCAGTTCTTC

v_call: TRBV3-1/TRBV3-2
cdr3_length: 15
d_call: -
j_call: TRBJ2-3
clone_size: -
cdr3_aa: CASSDTPFSTDTQYF
cdr3_nt: TGTGCCAGCTCGGACACTCCTTTTAGCACAGATACGCAGTATTTT

v_call: TRBV6-2/TRBV6-3
cdr3_length: 15
d_call: TRBD2
j_call: TRBJ2-3
clone_size: -
cdr3_aa: CASSRPSSGTDTQYF
cdr3_nt: TGTGCAAGCAGTCGACCCTCTAGCGGGACAGATACGCAGTATTTT

v_call: TRBV28
cdr3_length: 16
d_call: TRBD1
j_call: TRBJ2-6
clone_size: few
cdr3_aa: CASRAGDSSGANVLTF
cdr3_nt: TGTGCCAGCAGGGCCGGGGACAGCTCTGGGGCCAACGTCCTGACTTTC

v_call: TRBV5-1
cdr3_length: 16
d_call: TRBD2
j_call: TRBJ2-5
clone_size: once
cdr3_aa: CASSFSGAAYQETQYF
cdr3_nt: TGCGCCAGCAGCTTTAGCGGGGCCGCGTACCAAGAGACCCAGTACTTC

v_call: TRBV7-9
cdr3_length: 14
d_call: -
j_call: TRBJ1-1
clone_size: few
cdr3_aa: CASSYLERKVEAFF
cdr3_nt: TGTGCCAGCAGCTACCTGGAGCGTAAGGTTGAAGCTTTCTTT

v_call: TRBV5-1
cdr3_length: 15
d_call: TRBD1
j_call: TRBJ1-1
clone_size: -
cdr3_aa: CASSLTGAVNTEAFF
cdr3_nt: TGCGCCAGCAGCTTGACAGGGGCCGTAAACACTGAAGCTTTCTTT

v_call: TRBV19
cdr3_length: 13
d_call: TRBD1
j_call: TRBJ1-1
clone_size: -
cdr3_aa: CASSTGVNTEAFF
cdr3_nt: TGTGCCAGCTCAACAGGGGTGAACACTGAAGCTTTCTTT

v_call: TRBV5-1
cdr3_length: 16
d_call: -
j_call: TRBJ2-1
clone_size: -
cdr3_aa: CASSPAGTVGGNEQFF
cdr3_nt: TGCGCCAGCAGCCCGGCCGGGACAGTGGGGGGCAATGAGCAGTTCTTC

v_call: TRBV12-3/TRBV12-4
cdr3_length: 13
d_call: -
j_call: TRBJ1-2
clone_size: -
cdr3_aa: CASSPTENYGYTF
cdr3_nt: TGTGCCAGCAGTCCGACAGAGAACTATGGCTACACCTTC

v_call: TRBV19
cdr3_length: 14
d_call: -
j_call: TRBJ2-1
clone_size: -
cdr3_aa: CASSILTGAGEQFF
cdr3_nt: TGTGCCAGTAGTATATTAACAGGCGCAGGTGAGCAGTTCTTC